This paragraph reports one TCR beta chain. Its cognate antigen is unknown. These data come from a study of CD8 T cells in Susac syndrome. Reverse transcription of about 0.5 to 1 ug RNA used random hexamers. From the immunoSEQ multiplex PCR reads, TCRdb called clonotypes with MiXCR, one entry per CDR3 protein. The data show over 300,000 distinct CDR3 sequences, about 90% seen once. Study findings and constraints: In its TCR sequencing and HLA analysis, the study acknowledged that the number of individuals was relatively small.

TCR beta was sequenced from blood CD8+ and CD4+ T cells. Negative isolation yielded CD8+ and CD4+ T cells; FACS enriched TEMRA cells. The source is a human donor with multiple sclerosis. Sequenced input: CD4+ T cells from PBMCs.

The CDR3 DNA is TGTGCCAGCAGCTTAACCTTGGTTCAGCGGGGGGACCAAGAGACCCAGTACTTC. Translating gives CASSLTLVQRGDQETQYF. This chain connects TRBV7-3 to TRBJ2-5, with 9 bases matching TRBD2. The germline gives CDR1 SGHTA, CDR2 FQGTGA. Losses at the gene ends were 0 bases for V and 0 bases for J; bases not matched to a gene: 8. This CDR3 is 18 amino acids long.